This T cell receptor (beta chain) was obtained from a study of blood T cell repertoires in COVID-19. Background on the study: T cells, B-cell-depleted T cells, or PBMCs provided the cDNA or gDNA that served as material.

Original methodology: Estimation of nucleated cell counts was performed using reference gene primer amplification. The method was immunoSEQ multiplex PCR; TCRdb's version includes in-frame clones alone and lacks a portion of them. D and trimming come from the DNA, and the V and J calls and clone size come from that table. Of under 300,000 clones in the sample, approximately 82% were seen once. The CDR3 is made up of 13 amino acids. Trimming cost V 1 base and J 9 bases, with 10 bases left between them. Germline CDR1 is MRHNA and CDR2 is SNTAGT. This receptor was taken from a woman in her forties who had recovered from COVID-19. Sequencing was carried out using peripheral blood. The rearrangement joins TRBV6-4 to TRBJ2-1, with D unresolved. Written as DNA, the CDR3 is TGTGCCAGCAGTGACTTGGCGTCGGGTGAGCAGTTCTTC. Amino acid sequence: CASSDLASGEQFF.